One sample yielded the 27 T cell receptor beta chains listed below, sequenced in a study of CD8 T cells in ankylosing spondylitis. Study results and limitations: Among TCR beta sequences, a motif of several highly homologous variants appeared characteristic of ankylosing spondylitis blood.

One entry per CDR3 protein, called by TCRdb with MiXCR from the 5' RACE reads. The sample includes 670,000 or so distinct CDR3 sequences, under 20% of them seen just once. No antigen is known for these receptors. Input material: blood, either unsorted or a sorted T cell fraction (not recorded which). These receptors were obtained from a male donor with ankylosing spondylitis.

The genes are TRBV6-1 and TRBJ1-2; D is possibly TRBD1 (5 bases). V lost 7 bases and J 7 bases, leaving 13 bases between the germline ends. CDR1 is MNHNS and CDR2 is SASEGT in the germline V gene. The CDR3 totals 12 residues. Written as DNA, the CDR3 is TGTGCCAGCACTACCGGGGGTTCTGGCTACACCTTC. Its protein product is CASTTGGSGYTF.

This chain connects TRBV6-1 to TRBJ1-1; D possibly corresponds to TRBD1 (5 bases). The CDR3 has 13 residues. The V gene's germline CDR1 is MNHNS and CDR2 SASEGT. With 4 bases removed from V and 9 bases from J, the gap between germline ends came to 15 bases. CDR3 DNA: TGTGCCAGCAGTGCTACGCCCAGGGAGAAAGCTTTCTTT. Its translation is CASSATPREKAFF.

This chain uses TRBV20-1 with TRBJ2-5, with TRBD1 identical over 8 bases. The CDR3 is 13 residues long. V lost 6 bases to trimming and J lost 4 bases; unmatched junction nucleotides: 7. Germline V CDR1 and CDR2: DFQATT, SNEGSKA (reference sequence). The CDR3 DNA follows: TGCAGTGCCCGGGCAGGGGGCCGAGAGACCCAGTACTTC. Translation: CSARAGGRETQYF.

This clonotype was counted ten times or more. The rearrangement links TRBV10-3 to TRBJ1-5; the D gene is possibly TRBD1 (5 bases). The V and J ends lost 2 bases and 5 bases respectively, with 10 bases between them. Germline CDR1 ENHRY, CDR2 SYGVKD. This CDR3 spans 14 amino acids. DNA of the CDR3: TGTGCCATCAGTGAGGGCCAGGGCGATCAGCCCCAGCATTTT. This translates into CAISEGQGDQPQHF.

The chain uses TRBV5-1 and TRBJ1-2; perhaps TRBD1 as D (5 bases). CDR1 SGHRS and CDR2 YFSETQ come from the germline V gene. The CDR3 covers 12 residues. V was shortened by 0 bases and J by 8 bases, with 8 bases between the two germline ends. CDR3 loop: CASSLAGFGYTF. The DNA of the CDR3 is TGCGCCAGCAGCTTGGCAGGGTTCGGCTACACCTTC.

The sample holds a few counts of this clonotype. The genes are TRBV5-1 and TRBJ2-1; D gene unclear. Germline V gives CDR1 SGHRS, CDR2 YFSETQ. Trimming stripped 3 bases from V and 6 bases from J, with 10 bases between. This CDR3 comprises 13 residues. CDR3 protein: CASSSTATNEQFF. In DNA form, the CDR3 reads TGCGCCAGCAGCTCTACAGCCACCAATGAGCAGTTCTTC.

The chain carries TRBV3-1 and TRBJ1-1, with D possibly TRBD1 on 5 matching bases. The CDR3 runs 15 residues. Trimming pared 4 bases from V and 6 bases from J, leaving 18 bases between. From germline, CDR1 is LGHDT and CDR2 YNNKEL (reference sequence). DNA of the CDR3: TGTGCCAGCAGCCCTGCGGGGGAGGTAGGGTCTGAAGCTTTCTTT. Translation gives CASSPAGEVGSEAFF.

The sample holds many counts of this clonotype. The chain employs TRBV20-1 and TRBJ1-6; TRBD1 matches 9 bases. The J segment lost 9 bases and the V segment lost 3 bases, leaving 9 bases of the junction unmatched. Germline V gene lookup returns CDR1 DFQATT and CDR2 SNEGSKA (reference sequence). The CDR3 is 15 residues long. CDR3 bases: TGCAGTGCTAGGGAAGACAGGGGGGAAAGTTCACCCCTCCACTTT. Its protein product is CSAREDRGESSPLHF.

Notes on this clonotype: The junction and the germline gene differ at one end; a read error may be behind it. The chain carries TRBV11-2 and TRBJ2-1; D unclear. CDR1 is SGHAT and CDR2 is FQNNGV in the germline V gene. The CDR3 runs to 14 residues. CDR3 loop: CVSSPGAPYNEQFF. CDR3 sequence (DNA): TGTGTCAGCAGCCCCGGCGCCCCCTACAATGAGCAGTTCTTC.

This clonotype came up a few times. V is TRBV7-9 and J is TRBJ1-1; 7 bases map to TRBD1. The CDR3 covers 15 residues. In germline, CDR1 is SEHNR, CDR2 FQNEAQ (reference sequence). Germline trimming cut 5 bases from V and 2 bases from J; bases unmatched to any gene: 8. CDR3 sequence: CASSPTDRSNTEAFF. DNA of the CDR3: TGTGCCAGCAGCCCAACGGACAGGAGCAACACTGAAGCTTTCTTT.

The chain uses TRBV7-2 and TRBJ2-1; 9 nucleotides match TRBD2. The CDR3 is made up of 15 amino acids. With V trimmed by 2 bases and J by 5 bases, 4 bases remained unmatched. Germline V gives CDR1 SGHTA, CDR2 FQGNSA. The CDR3 coding sequence is TGTGCCAGCAGCTTATTCCCTAGCGGGGACAATGAGCAGTTCTTC. Its protein is CASSLFPSGDNEQFF.

This chain connects TRBV7-6 to TRBJ1-1, with D tentatively TRBD1 (5 bases). The CDR3 has 14 residues. Germline V CDR1 and CDR2: SGHVS, FNYEAQ. Trimming pared 5 bases from V and 7 bases from J, leaving 17 bases between. The DNA for the CDR3 is TGTGCCAGCAGCCCCGACGGGACTACTAGTGAAGCTTTCTTT. This codes for CASSPDGTTSEAFF.

This clonotype was picked up a small number of times. The chain uses TRBV4-1 and TRBJ1-1, with TRBD1 identical over 11 bases. CDR1 is MGHRA and CDR2 is YSYEKL in the germline V gene. Trimming took 4 bases from V and 0 from J; bases not matched to a gene: 13. This CDR3 comprises 19 residues. Here the CDR3 reads CASSLGPGQGDRMNTEAFF. In DNA, the CDR3 is TGCGCCAGCAGCCTCGGTCCGGGACAGGGGGATAGGATGAACACTGAAGCTTTCTTT.

This clonotype was observed a few times. CDR3 protein: CAIGQGSAEAFF. The CDR3 DNA sequence: TGTGCCATTGGACAGGGTAGCGCGGAAGCTTTCTTT. The chain joins TRBV10-3 to TRBJ1-1, with 8 bases fitting TRBD1. CDR3 length: 12 amino acids. Germline CDR1 reads ENHRY; CDR2 reads SYGVKD. Trimming at V came to 9 bases and at J to 8 bases, leaving 8 bases not matched to a gene.

The rearrangement links TRBV7-2 to TRBJ2-7, with 8 bases identical to TRBD2. V dropped 4 bases and J dropped 7; count of bases not matched to a gene: 9. This CDR3 has 14 amino acids. The germline CDR1 and CDR2 sequences are SGHTA and FQGNSA. CDR3: CASSSPSGRGEQYF. The CDR3 region has the DNA TGTGCCAGCAGCTCTCCAAGCGGGAGAGGGGAGCAGTACTTC.

The chain employs TRBV29-1 and TRBJ1-4, with D hard to call. Trimming shortened V by 1 base and J by 7 bases, and 10 bases separated the two germline ends. Looked up from germline, CDR1 is SQVTM and CDR2 is ANQGSEA. CDR3 length: 13 amino acids. In DNA form, the CDR3 reads TGCAGCGTTGAAGGACCCTTGAGTGAAAAACTGTTTTTT. Translating it yields CSVEGPLSEKLFF.

This clonotype was picked up a small number of times. This chain links TRBV9 with TRBJ2-1; TRBD2 is a possible D gene (7 bases). V was trimmed by 0 bases and J by 4 bases, leaving 14 bases between them. CDR3 size: 16 residues. Germline V CDR1 and CDR2: SGDLS, YYNGEE. The CDR3 region is CASSVVGGGRYNEQFF. The DNA for the CDR3 is TGTGCCAGCAGCGTAGTTGGGGGGGGGCGATACAATGAGCAGTTCTTC.

Only a few counts were recorded for this clonotype. The gene calls are TRBV6-1 and TRBJ1-5; D is undetermined. Germline V gene sequence: CDR1 MNHNS, CDR2 SASEGT. The CDR3 has 14 residues. V lost 6 bases, J lost 10 bases, and 19 bases lay in between. In DNA form, the CDR3 reads TGTGCCAGCAGACCAGAGGCAGCGTGGGGTCCCCAGCATTTT. Encoded protein: CASRPEAAWGPQHF.

This clonotype turned up a few times. The chain employs TRBV9 and TRBJ2-3; 9 bases line up with TRBD2. This CDR3 is built from 17 residues. Germline V gives CDR1 SGDLS, CDR2 YYNGEE. J was trimmed by 1 base and V by 0 bases; bases with no gene match: 6. The CDR3 region is CASSVGGSGGRTDTQYF. The CDR3 DNA reads TGTGCCAGCAGCGTAGGGGGTAGCGGGGGCCGCACAGATACGCAGTATTTT.

This clonotype was counted only a few times. The chain combines TRBV28 with TRBJ2-6; D not certain. The CDR3 is 12 residues long. Trimming stripped 11 bases from V and 0 bases from J, with 5 bases between. Germline lookup yields CDR1 MDHEN and CDR2 SYDVKM. The CDR3 protein is CAAYSGANVLTF. CDR3 DNA sequence: TGTGCCGCCTACTCTGGGGCCAACGTCCTGACTTTC.

The chain has TRBV12-3 or TRBV12-4 and TRBJ2-2; 9 nucleotides align to TRBD2. The CDR3 runs 15 residues. Unmatched junction bases numbered 3, after V lost 5 bases and J lost 2 bases. The CDR3 sequence: CASSGTSSNTGELFF. In nucleotides, the CDR3 is TGTGCCAGCAGTGGGACTAGCAGTAACACCGGGGAGCTGTTTTTT.

This clonotype has only a few counts. V and J are TRBV3-1 and TRBJ1-6; D remains ambiguous. V shed 1 base and J shed 4 bases, with 11 bases lying between them. Germline V gene sequence: CDR1 LGHDT, CDR2 YNNKEL (reference sequence). The CDR3 length is 16 residues. CDR3 bases: TGTGCCAGCAGCCAAGGTTTTATCCGATATAATTCACCCCTCCACTTT. It specifies CASSQGFIRYNSPLHF. Full variable domain (outside the CDR3, taken from reference TRBV3-1 and TRBJ1-6): DTAVSQTPKYLVTQMGNDKSIKCEQNLGHDTMYWYKQDSKKFLKIMFSYNNKELIINETVPNRFSPKSPDKAHLNLHINSLELGDSAVYFCASSQGFIRYNSPLHFGNGTRLTVT.

The genes are TRBV6-2 or TRBV6-3 and TRBJ2-1, with D unresolved. Germline-derived CDR1 and CDR2 are MNHEY and SVGEGT. Trimming cost V 6 bases and J 5 bases, with 11 bases left between them. This CDR3 region has 13 residues. In DNA, the CDR3 is TGTGCCAGCAGAAAAACTACAGACAATGAGCAGTTCTTC. Encoded protein: CASRKTTDNEQFF.

The chain joins TRBV7-7 to TRBJ2-5; D remains unclear. In germline, CDR1 is SSHAT, CDR2 FNYEAQ (reference sequence). Trimming stripped 5 bases from V and 7 bases from J, with 17 bases between. CDR3 size: 14 residues. CDR3 DNA: TGTGCCAGCAGCCCATCCATAGACTCGGGGACCCAGTACTTC. Translation gives CASSPSIDSGTQYF.

This clonotype was seen repeatedly, ten times or more. The chain joins TRBV29-1 to TRBJ2-2; either TRBD1 or TRBD2 may fit D (5 bases each). The germline CDR1 and CDR2 sequences are SQVTM and ANQGSEA. The CDR3 runs 15 residues. V gave up 6 bases and J gave up 0 bases, with 14 bases separating them. CDR3 region: CSVKRDQSNTGELFF. CDR3 bases: TGCAGCGTCAAGAGGGACCAATCGAACACCGGGGAGCTGTTTTTT.

The chain uses TRBV28 and TRBJ1-2; D not resolved. Trimming pared 5 bases from V and 7 bases from J, leaving 14 bases between. The germline gives CDR1 MDHEN, CDR2 SYDVKM. The CDR3 is made up of 13 amino acids. This chain's CDR3 is CASSHTPLVGYTF. The CDR3 nucleotides are TGTGCCAGCAGTCACACGCCCCTCGTTGGCTACACCTTC.

The J gene is TRBJ2-3, the V gene TRBV9; possible D gene TRBD2, 7 bases. The CDR3 runs to 13 residues. V lost 5 bases to trimming and J lost 4 bases, with 11 bases between them. In germline, CDR1 is SGDLS, CDR2 YYNGEE. The chain's CDR3 is CASSGGAPDTQYF. The CDR3, as DNA: TGTGCCAGCAGTGGGGGGGCACCAGATACGCAGTATTTT.